This T cell receptor (beta chain) was captured in a study of blood T cell repertoires in COVID-19. Study background: Sites across the United States, Italy and Spain contributed samples from acute and convalescent COVID-19. The cDNA or gDNA used as material had been derived from T cells, B-cell-depleted T cells, or PBMCs.

Germline CDR1 and CDR2: LGHNA and YSLEER. V was pared by 0 bases and J by 2 bases, with 13 bases between. The CDR3 spans 16 residues. The authors' processing: Reference gene primer amplification gave estimated nucleated cell counts. Assay: immunoSEQ multiplex PCR; the TCRdb copy retains only in-frame clones and omits some. D and trimming were read from the DNA, whereas the V and J calls and clone size are those reported in that table. The top ten hold roughly a tenth of the sample, which has 55,000 to 85,000 clones, 80% to 90% seen once. This TCR derives from a woman aged 18-29 years with acute or convalescent COVID-19. V usage is TRBV4-3 and J usage is TRBJ1-2; possibly TRBD1 for D (6 bases). Sequenced input: peripheral blood. The CDR3 region is CASSQDLHRANYGYTF. The DNA of the CDR3 is TGCGCCAGCAGCCAAGATTTGCACAGGGCCAACTATGGCTACACCTTC.